The T cell receptor (beta chain) described here comes from a study of T cell repertoires in cytomegalovirus infection. This clonotype has only a few counts. Antigen unknown. The V and J ends lost 2 bases and 4 bases respectively, with 8 bases between them. This CDR3 comprises 13 residues. Germline V lookup: CDR1 MNHEY, CDR2 SMNVEV (reference sequence). MiXCR, run by TCRdb on the reads, gives a single entry per CDR3 protein. The profile shows 70,000 to 95,000 distinct CDR3 sequences, 25% to 35% of them singletons. This receptor was obtained from a human donor in good health (CMV status not recorded). Some clones in this sample may be carry-over from other donors' samples. The sequences come from CD8+ T cells from cultured PBMCs, collected from culture after CMV antigen stimulation. The chain couples TRBV27 to TRBJ1-1; D remains unclear. In DNA form, the CDR3 reads TGTGCCAGCAGTTTACAGCCGTCCACTGAAGCTTTCTTT. Protein product: CASSLQPSTEAFF.